The clone carrying this TCR beta chain was seen just once. This CDR3 spans 15 amino acids. V lost 5 bases, J lost 3 bases, and 7 bases stayed unmatched. The V gene's germline CDR1 is SGHVS and CDR2 FNYEAQ. These data are taken from a study of blood T cell repertoires in COVID-19. Study-wide background: The United States, Italy and Spain provided the acute and convalescent COVID-19 samples. T cells, B-cell-depleted T cells, or PBMCs provided the cDNA or gDNA that served as material.

Generated by immunoSEQ multiplex PCR, the TCRdb table keeps only in-frame clones and is missing some. The data show 250,000 to 400,000 clones, 90% seen once. The sequenced sample was PBMCs or T cells enriched from blood (not recorded which). This clonotype originated in a man in his 60s who had recovered from COVID-19. The chain combines TRBV7-6 with TRBJ1-3; 7 bases align to TRBD1. The CDR3 here is CASSTTGANGNTIYF. CDR3 in DNA: TGTGCCAGCAGCACCACAGGGGCAAATGGAAACACCATATATTTT.